This T cell receptor (beta chain) is from a study of EBV T-cell therapy then PD-1 blockade in nasopharyngeal carcinoma (dated by TCRdb to the early 2020s). On this clone: Its antigen has not been determined. No much larger clone exists at a distance of one base, and base qualities are not known.

The CDR3 starts with the cysteine, ends with the phenylalanine, and has 15 residues. Only the CDR3 DNA is retained, 45 bases long and in frame from the first base. V lost 0 bases and J lost 2 bases; the stretch between them is 11 bases long. CDR1 and CDR2, looked up from the germline V gene, are LGHNA and YSLEER. This sample's treatment or condition label indicates: AdE1-LMPpoly-expanded autologous EBV-specific T-cell therapy followed by anti-PD-1 nivolumab. Genomic DNA was extracted from sorted cells using the Qiagen DNeasy Kit. The immunoSEQ platform was used for deep sequencing of the TCR beta chain. As for the authors' bioinformatics: The immunoSEQ Analyzer software was used to analyze the repertoire data. Imported from immuneACCESS, the table was reduced by TCRdb to in-frame sequences with V and J called. These copies leave out some clones; in studies compared against another copy, an unresolved V gene accounts for under half, and the cause of the remainder is not known. That table supplies the V and J calls and clone size; D and trimming were determined from the DNA. Recorded for this sample are 20,000 to 25,000 clones; 65% to 85% of them occurred a single time. The ten largest account for 20% to 25% of the sample.

The rearranged chain carries TRBV4-3 and TRBJ2-7; no D gene is confidently identified. Material: CD8+ T cells from blood, obtained at day -245 from a patient whose treatment included autologous EBV-specific T cells and nivolumab. The TCR was taken from a middle-aged man with nasopharyngeal carcinoma. The DNA reads TGCGCCAGCAGCCAAGATGCCGGGTCTCCCTACGAGCAGTACTTC. Translated, this gives CASSQDAGSPYEQYF.